These T cell receptor beta chains were read from a single sample in a study of identifying expanded T cells in peripheral blood. TCRdb's table, derived via immunoSEQ multiplex PCR, lists solely in-frame clones and lacks some. Of roughly 78,000 clones listed, roughly 88% were seen once; the top ten hold 2.5% to 3.5%. Material for sequencing was blood. The receptors were gathered from a person aged 18-70 years in good health. The CDR3 runs from the conserved cysteine through the conserved F or W. The order of the fields is J gene, D gene, V gene, clone size, CDR3 DNA, CDR3 protein. A D gene is named only where the DNA matches it firmly. Clone size is not always given. Where it is, it says once, few, many or a class for expanded clones.

j_call: TRBJ2-5; d_call: TRBD2; v_call: TRBV7-9; clone_size: .; cdr3_nt: TGTGCCAGCAGCCCCCGACTAGCGGGAAGCCAAGAGACCCAGTACTTC; cdr3_aa: CASSPRLAGSQETQYF
j_call: TRBJ2-7; d_call: .; v_call: TRBV4-3; clone_size: .; cdr3_nt: TGCGCCAGCAGCCAAGAGTACGGGGCCTCCTACGAGCAGTACTTC; cdr3_aa: CASSQEYGASYEQYF
j_call: TRBJ2-5; d_call: .; v_call: TRBV5-6; clone_size: once; cdr3_nt: TGTGCCAGCAGCTCTTTTCAGGGCTGGGAGACCCAGTACTTC; cdr3_aa: CASSSFQGWETQYF
j_call: TRBJ1-2; d_call: .; v_call: TRBV9; clone_size: .; cdr3_nt: TGTGCCAGCAGCGTAGCTGGGGGTACTAACTATGGCTACACCTTC; cdr3_aa: CASSVAGGTNYGYTF
j_call: TRBJ2-7; d_call: .; v_call: TRBV29-1; clone_size: .; cdr3_nt: TGCAGCGTTGCAGGGAGTCAGGTGTACGAGCAGTACTTC; cdr3_aa: CSVAGSQVYEQYF
j_call: TRBJ2-2; d_call: .; v_call: TRBV19; clone_size: large; cdr3_nt: TGTGCCAGTAGTATACTAGAGGGCCGGGAGCTGTTTTTT; cdr3_aa: CASSILEGRELFF
j_call: TRBJ2-3; d_call: .; v_call: TRBV28; clone_size: .; cdr3_nt: TGTGCCAGCAGTTTGGGCCACAGCGGGCGACCGCCAGATACGCAGTATTTT; cdr3_aa: CASSLGHSGRPPDTQYF
j_call: TRBJ2-3; d_call: TRBD1; v_call: TRBV9; clone_size: .; cdr3_nt: TGTGCCAGCAGCGTAGCTGGTTTGGGACAGGGGAGCACAGATACGCAGTATTTT; cdr3_aa: CASSVAGLGQGSTDTQYF
j_call: TRBJ2-7; d_call: .; v_call: TRBV5-4; clone_size: once; cdr3_nt: TGTGCCAGCAGCTTATGGGGAATCCACGAGCAGTACTTC; cdr3_aa: CASSLWGIHEQYF
j_call: TRBJ2-7; d_call: .; v_call: TRBV19; clone_size: .; cdr3_nt: TGTGCCAGTAGTAGGGGGCAGAGCTCCTACGAGCAGTACTTC; cdr3_aa: CASSRGQSSYEQYF
j_call: TRBJ1-1; d_call: .; v_call: TRBV7-8; clone_size: .; cdr3_nt: TGTGCCAGCAGCGAACCGAACACTGAAGCTTTCTTT; cdr3_aa: CASSEPNTEAFF
j_call: TRBJ2-1; d_call: TRBD2; v_call: TRBV27; clone_size: .; cdr3_nt: TGTGCCAGCATACGACTAGGACTAGCGGGCCACAATGAGCAGTTCTTC; cdr3_aa: CASIRLGLAGHNEQFF
j_call: TRBJ2-7; d_call: .; v_call: TRBV2; clone_size: .; cdr3_nt: TGTGCCAGCAGTCGACAGTACGAGCAGTACTTC; cdr3_aa: CASSRQYEQYF
j_call: TRBJ2-3; d_call: TRBD1; v_call: TRBV23-1; clone_size: .; cdr3_nt: TGCGCCAGCAGTCAATTCGAGACAGGGGGCAAGAGCACAGATACGCAGTATTTT; cdr3_aa: CASSQFETGGKSTDTQYF
j_call: TRBJ2-2; d_call: TRBD1; v_call: TRBV7-3; clone_size: .; cdr3_nt: TGTGCCAGCAGCGTGGGCAGGGGGCCCGGGGAGCTGTTTTTT; cdr3_aa: CASSVGRGPGELFF
j_call: TRBJ1-5; d_call: .; v_call: TRBV4-3; clone_size: .; cdr3_nt: TGCGCCAGCAGCGAACAGGGAAATCAGCCCCAGCATTTT; cdr3_aa: CASSEQGNQPQHF
j_call: TRBJ2-1; d_call: TRBD2; v_call: TRBV10-3; clone_size: .; cdr3_nt: TGTGCCATCACCGGGACTAGCGGAGACAGGGGAGAGCAGTTCTTC; cdr3_aa: CAITGTSGDRGEQFF
j_call: TRBJ2-2; d_call: TRBD2; v_call: TRBV4-1; clone_size: .; cdr3_nt: TGCGCCAGCAGCCAAGTTGAGACTAGCGGGAGTATGGGCACCGGGGAGCTGTTTTTT; cdr3_aa: CASSQVETSGSMGTGELFF
j_call: TRBJ1-6; d_call: .; v_call: TRBV4-3; clone_size: .; cdr3_nt: TGCGCCAGCAGCCAAGATCCGAGCTCCTATAATTCACCCCTCCACTTT; cdr3_aa: CASSQDPSSYNSPLHF
j_call: TRBJ1-2; d_call: .; v_call: TRBV4-1; clone_size: few; cdr3_nt: TGCGCCAGCAGCGAAGACATGTATGGCTACACCTTC; cdr3_aa: CASSEDMYGYTF
j_call: TRBJ1-5; d_call: .; v_call: TRBV6-6; clone_size: once; cdr3_nt: TGTGCCAGCAGTTTGGGGCCAGGGCGTAGCAATCAGCCCCAGCATTTT; cdr3_aa: CASSLGPGRSNQPQHF
j_call: TRBJ1-4; d_call: .; v_call: TRBV6-6; clone_size: .; cdr3_nt: TGTGCCAGCAGGACCCTGGCTAGTGAAAAACTGTTTTTT; cdr3_aa: CASRTLASEKLFF
j_call: TRBJ2-3; d_call: .; v_call: TRBV7-2; clone_size: .; cdr3_nt: TGTGCCAGCAGCTTACTCGGCGGGGATACGCAGTATTTT; cdr3_aa: CASSLLGGDTQYF
j_call: TRBJ1-1; d_call: TRBD1; v_call: TRBV6-1; clone_size: .; cdr3_nt: TGTGCCAGCAGTGAAAGAATTGGGGGGACAGTGAACACTGAAGCTTTCTTT; cdr3_aa: CASSERIGGTVNTEAFF
j_call: TRBJ2-7; d_call: .; v_call: TRBV6-6; clone_size: .; cdr3_nt: TGTGCCAGCAGTACAAAGAGCGGACGCTCCTACGAGCAGTACTTC; cdr3_aa: CASSTKSGRSYEQYF
j_call: TRBJ2-1; d_call: TRBD2; v_call: TRBV2; clone_size: few; cdr3_nt: TGTGCCAGCAGTGAGCGGGAGGGCGTGGATGAGCAGTTCTTC; cdr3_aa: CASSEREGVDEQFF
j_call: TRBJ2-1; d_call: .; v_call: TRBV10-1; clone_size: .; cdr3_nt: TGCGCCAGTATGGGCTCCTACAATGAGCAGTTCTTC; cdr3_aa: CASMGSYNEQFF
j_call: TRBJ1-6; d_call: TRBD1; v_call: TRBV9; clone_size: .; cdr3_nt: TGTGCCAGCAGCGTAGGCCAGGGGGCCGGATCACCCCTCCACTTT; cdr3_aa: CASSVGQGAGSPLHF
j_call: TRBJ1-1; d_call: .; v_call: TRBV18; clone_size: .; cdr3_nt: TGTGCCAGCTCACCACCGTCAGTCCGACACTTGAACACTGAAGCTTTCTTT; cdr3_aa: CASSPPSVRHLNTEAFF
j_call: TRBJ2-3; d_call: TRBD2; v_call: TRBV5-1; clone_size: .; cdr3_nt: TGCGCCAGCAGCCCAGATCCGGGACTAGCAACAGATACGCAGTATTTT; cdr3_aa: CASSPDPGLATDTQYF